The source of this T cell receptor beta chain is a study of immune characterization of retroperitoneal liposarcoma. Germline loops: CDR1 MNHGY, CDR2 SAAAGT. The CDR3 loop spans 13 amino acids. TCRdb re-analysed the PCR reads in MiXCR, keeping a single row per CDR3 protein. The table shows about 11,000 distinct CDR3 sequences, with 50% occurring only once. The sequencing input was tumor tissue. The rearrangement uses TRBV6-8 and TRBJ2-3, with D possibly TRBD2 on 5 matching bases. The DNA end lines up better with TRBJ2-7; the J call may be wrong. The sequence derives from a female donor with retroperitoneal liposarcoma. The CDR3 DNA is TGTGCCAGCAGTTACGCTAGGGAGTACGAGCAGTACTTC. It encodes CASSYAREYEQYF.